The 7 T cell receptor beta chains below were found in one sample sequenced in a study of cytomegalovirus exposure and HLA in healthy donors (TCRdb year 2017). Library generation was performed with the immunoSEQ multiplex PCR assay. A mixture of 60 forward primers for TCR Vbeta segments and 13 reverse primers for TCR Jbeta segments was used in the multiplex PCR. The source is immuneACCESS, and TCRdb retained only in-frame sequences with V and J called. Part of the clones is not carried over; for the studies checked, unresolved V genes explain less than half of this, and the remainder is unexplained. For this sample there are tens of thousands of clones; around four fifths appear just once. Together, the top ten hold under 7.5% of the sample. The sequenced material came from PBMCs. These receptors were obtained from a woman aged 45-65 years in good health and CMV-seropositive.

The CDR3 spells CASTTRGVLFF. CDR3 nucleotide sequence: TGTGCCAGCACCACCAGGGGAGTACTGTTTTTT. The rearrangement uses TRBV2 and TRBJ1-4; a weak D match, TRBD1 (6 bases). CDR1 SNHLY and CDR2 FYNNEI come from the germline V gene. CDR3 length: 11 residues. Between the trimmed V and J ends, which lost 7 bases and 13 bases, there was a span of 13 bases.

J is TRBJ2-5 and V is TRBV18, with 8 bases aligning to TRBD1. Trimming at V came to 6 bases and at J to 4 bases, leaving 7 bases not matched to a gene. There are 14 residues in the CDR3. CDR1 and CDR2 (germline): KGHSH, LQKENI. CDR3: CASSGTGNRETQYF. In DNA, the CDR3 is TGTGCCAGCTCGGGGACAGGTAATCGAGAGACCCAGTACTTC.

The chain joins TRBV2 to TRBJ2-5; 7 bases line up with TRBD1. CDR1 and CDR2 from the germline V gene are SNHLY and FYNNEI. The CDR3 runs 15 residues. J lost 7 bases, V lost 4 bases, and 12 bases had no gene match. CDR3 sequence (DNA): TGTGCCAGCAGTGGGCTAGGGGGCCCGAGGGGGACCCAGTACTTC. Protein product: CASSGLGGPRGTQYF.

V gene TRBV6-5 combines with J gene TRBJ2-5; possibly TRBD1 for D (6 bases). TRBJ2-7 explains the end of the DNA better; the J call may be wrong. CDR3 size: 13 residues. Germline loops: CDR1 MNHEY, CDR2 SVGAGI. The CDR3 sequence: CASSPTTGYEQYF. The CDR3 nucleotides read TGTGCCAGCAGCCCCACGACAGGCTACGAGCAGTACTTC.

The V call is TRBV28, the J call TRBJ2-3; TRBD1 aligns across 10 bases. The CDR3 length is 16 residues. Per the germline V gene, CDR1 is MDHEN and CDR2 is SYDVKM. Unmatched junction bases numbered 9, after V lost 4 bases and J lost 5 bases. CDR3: CASSSAGTGVGDTQYF. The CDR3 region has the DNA TGTGCCAGCAGTTCGGCCGGGACAGGGGTGGGAGATACGCAGTATTTT.

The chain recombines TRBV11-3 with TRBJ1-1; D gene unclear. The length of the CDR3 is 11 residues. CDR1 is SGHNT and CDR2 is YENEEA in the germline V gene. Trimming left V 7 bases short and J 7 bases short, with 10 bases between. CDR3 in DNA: TGTGCCAGCACTTACGGAGATGAAGCTTTCTTT. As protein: CASTYGDEAFF.

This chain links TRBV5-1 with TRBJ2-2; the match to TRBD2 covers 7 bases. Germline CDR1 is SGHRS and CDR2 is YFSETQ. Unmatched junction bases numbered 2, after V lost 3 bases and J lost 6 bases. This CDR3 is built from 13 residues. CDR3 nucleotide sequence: TGCGCCAGCAGCTGGGAGGGGTCCGGGGAGCTGTTTTTT. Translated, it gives CASSWEGSGELFF.